These 10 T cell receptor beta chains originate from one sample sequenced in a study of OX40 agonist ivuxolimab in advanced cancers. Libraries were made using the immunoSEQ multiplex PCR assay. What TCRdb holds here is the immuneACCESS table cut down to in-frame rearrangements. Part of the clones is not present; checked against another copy, under half of the missing clones reflect an unresolved V gene, and the others are unexplained. The sample yields tens of thousands of clones; 85% to 90% were counted once. In total, the top ten clones hold 11% of the sample. The sequenced sample was CD4+ or CD8+ T cells sorted from blood, obtained in a trial of the OX40 agonist ivuxolimab. The receptor set was obtained from an adult with an advanced solid tumor such as melanoma, head and neck, liver or kidney cancer.

The chain has TRBV6-1 and TRBJ2-7; the D gene is possibly TRBD2 (7 bases). The CDR3 loop spans 17 amino acids. Germline CDR1 reads MNHNS; CDR2 reads SASEGT. The V and J ends lost 3 bases and 5 bases respectively, with 23 bases between them. This CDR3 is CASSDSGWGGSGHEQYF. The CDR3 coding sequence is TGTGCCAGCAGTGATAGCGGTTGGGGGGGCTCGGGCCACGAGCAGTACTTC.

CDR3 coding DNA: TGTGCCAGCAGCCGAGGGCTATCCTATGGCTACACCTTC. It translates to CASSRGLSYGYTF. V gene TRBV28 combines with J gene TRBJ1-2, with no clear D. CDR1 is MDHEN, CDR2 SYDVKM, per germline. The V and J ends lost 6 bases and 4 bases respectively, with 12 bases between them. The CDR3 is 13 amino acids.

The chain's CDR3 is CASSTGTGGFTEAFF. The CDR3 DNA is TGTGCCAGCAGCACCGGGACAGGGGGCTTCACTGAAGCTTTCTTT. This chain connects TRBV2 to TRBJ1-1; 12 bases fit TRBD1. The CDR3 contains 15 residues. Trimming cost V 6 bases and J 4 bases; bases outside gene matches: 6. Looked up from germline, CDR1 is SNHLY and CDR2 is FYNNEI.

J is TRBJ1-5 and V is TRBV28; D is undetermined. The CDR3 totals 13 residues. Germline V gives CDR1 MDHEN, CDR2 SYDVKM. V was clipped by 3 bases and J by 5 bases, with 8 bases between them. CDR3 DNA: TGTGCCAGCAGTTTGGAACCATATCAGCCCCAGCATTTT. Residues: CASSLEPYQPQHF.

V is TRBV29-1 and J is TRBJ2-5; TRBD1 matches 9 bases. Trimming took 6 bases from V and 1 from J; bases not matched to a gene: 6. The CDR3 loop spans 14 amino acids. Germline lookup yields CDR1 SQVTM and CDR2 ANQGSEA. The CDR3 loop reads CSVWDRAGQETQYF. The CDR3 coding sequence is TGCAGCGTATGGGACAGGGCGGGCCAAGAGACCCAGTACTTC.

The chain is built from TRBV2 and TRBJ1-1; D is perhaps TRBD1 (6 bases). The V end lost 9 bases, the J end lost 1 base, and 12 bases lay between the germline ends. The length of the CDR3 is 13 residues. Looked up from germline, CDR1 is SNHLY and CDR2 is FYNNEI. The DNA for the CDR3 is TGTGCCAGTAACAGGGTGCCGAACACTGAAGCTTTCTTT. Translating it yields CASNRVPNTEAFF.

This clone was detected only once. The rearrangement joins TRBV7-2 to TRBJ1-1; the D is unclear. The V gene's germline CDR1 is SGHTA and CDR2 FQGNSA. V lost 7 bases and J lost 2, with 11 bases in between. The CDR3 extends over 13 amino acids. CDR3 residues: CASTRRVNTEAFF. Here the CDR3 DNA reads TGTGCCAGCACCCGGCGGGTTAACACTGAAGCTTTCTTT.

V usage is TRBV7-2 and J usage is TRBJ2-7; D is ambiguous. The CDR3 extends over 13 amino acids. V gave up 1 base and J gave up 3 bases, with 7 bases separating them. Germline V gene data show CDR1 as SGHTA and CDR2 as FQGNSA. The CDR3, as DNA: TGTGCCAGCAGCTTAGGGGTCAGCTACGAGCAGTACTTC. This sequence encodes CASSLGVSYEQYF.

The gene calls are TRBV28 and TRBJ1-3, with D tentatively TRBD1 (5 bases). Germline V gene sequence: CDR1 MDHEN, CDR2 SYDVKM. V lost 8 bases and J lost 0, with 8 bases in between. This CDR3 is 13 amino acids long. The CDR3 loop reads CASGDSSGNTIYF. The CDR3 DNA follows: TGTGCCAGCGGTGACAGCTCTGGAAACACCATATATTTT. Full variable domain (rest looked up from reference TRBV28 and TRBJ1-3): DVKVTQSSRYLVKRTGEKVFLECVQDMDHENMFWYRQDPGLGLRLIYFSYDVKMKEKGDIPEGYSVSREKKERFSLILESASTNQTSMYLCASGDSSGNTIYFGEGSWLTVV.

This rearrangement joins TRBV18 to TRBJ1-2, with D hard to call. This CDR3 spans 15 amino acids. Trimming left V 1 base short and J 8 bases short, with 17 bases between. Germline loops: CDR1 KGHSH, CDR2 LQKENI. The CDR3 reads CASSPQHELSLGYTF. CDR3 bases: TGTGCCAGCTCACCACAACACGAGCTTTCGTTGGGCTACACCTTC.